The next 29 T cell receptor beta chains were all read from a single sample in a study of T cells in women clearing cervical HPV infection. Measured with immunoSEQ multiplex PCR; TCRdb has only the in-frame clones, and not every one. There are roughly 19,000 clones in the sample, with over 5% held by the top ten. Source material: blood buffy coat. The origin of the receptors is a woman between 18 and 70 years old with a cervical HPV16 infection that either progressed to CIN3+ or cleared (not recorded which).

To note about this clone: Coverage ceases 3 residues before the CDR3 finishes, and the germline J gene fills in the end. The chain joins TRBV27 to TRBJ2-1; TRBD1 matches 7 bases. This CDR3 spans 15 amino acids. The V gene end was trimmed by 9 bases and the J gene end by 4 bases; junction bases not matched to a gene: 12. Germline-derived CDR1 and CDR2 are MNHEY and SMNVEV (reference sequence). CDR3: CASYGARGIYNEQFF. CDR3 DNA (partial): TGTGCCAGTTACGGGGCCAGGGGGATTTACAATGAG.

On this clone: The CDR3 extends 3 residues past the end of the read, so its final part is completed from the germline J gene. V usage is TRBV11-2 and J usage is TRBJ2-7; TRBD2 matches 11 bases. CDR1 SGHAT and CDR2 FQNNGV come from the germline V gene. CDR3 length equals 14 residues. The V and J ends lost 4 bases and 5 bases, in that order; junction bases with no gene match: 4. CDR3 DNA (partial): TGTGCCAGCAGCTCAACTAGCGGGAGCAACGAG. It yields the protein CASSSTSGSNE. The full CDR3 is CASSSTSGSNEQYF. Drawing the rest from reference TRBV11-2 and TRBJ2-7, the complete variable domain is EAGVAQSPRYKIIEKRQSVAFWCNPISGHATLYWYQQILGQGPKLLIQFQNNGVVDDSQLPKDRFSAERLKGVDSTLKIQPAKLEDSAVYLCASSSTSGSNEQYFGPGTRLTVT.

A word on this clone: From the germline J gene comes the end of the CDR3, since the read stops 3 residues before it. The chain couples TRBV4-2 to TRBJ2-2, with TRBD2 identical over 15 bases. Germline trimming cut 1 base from V and 7 bases from J; bases unmatched to any gene: 10. CDR3 length: 19 residues. In germline, CDR1 is LGHNA, CDR2 YNFKEQ. CDR3 DNA (partial): TGTGCCAGCAGCCAAGTCGGGACTAGCGGGAGGCCAATGGGCGGGGAG. Its translation is CASSQVGTSGRPMGGE. Given in full, the CDR3 is CASSQVGTSGRPMGGELFF.

Details on this clone: Sequencing ends 3 residues short of the CDR3 end; the germline J gene provides the rest. This sequence joins TRBV7-9 and TRBJ1-2; D gene uncertain. Germline values: CDR1 SEHNR, CDR2 FQNEAQ (reference sequence). The CDR3 totals 15 residues. CDR3 in amino acids: CASSSAQALTDTYTF. Partial CDR3 DNA: TGTGCCAGCAGCTCCGCCCAGGCCCTCACAGATACC.

CDR3 residues: CASSYLAGLQETQYF. The covered CDR3 bases are TGTGCCAGTAGTTACCTAGCGGGGCTCCAAGAGACG. The rearrangement uses TRBV19 and TRBJ2-3; 9 bases agree with TRBD2. From the germline J gene comes the end of the CDR3, since the read stops 3 residues before it. Germline CDR1 reads LNHDA; CDR2 reads SQIVND (reference sequence). The CDR3 sequence is 15 residues long. Together with reference TRBV19 and TRBJ2-3, the CDR3 gives the full variable domain: DGGITQSPKYLFRKEGQNVTLSCEQNLNHDAMYWYRQDPGQGLRLIYYSQIVNDFQKGDIAEGYSVSREKKESFPLTVTSAQKNPTAFYLCASSYLAGLQETQYFGPGTRLTVL.

A word on this clone: The read is 3 residues too short to cover the CDR3 end, so that end is filled in from the germline J gene. V and J are TRBV6-2 or TRBV6-3 and TRBJ2-5; perhaps TRBD2 as D (5 bases). The CDR3 consists of 13 residues. V was pared by 7 bases and J by 5 bases, with 14 bases between. From germline, CDR1 is MNHEY and CDR2 SVGEGT. Incomplete CDR3 DNA: TGTGCCAGCACCCCGTGGCAGCGGGAGACC. Translation: CASTPWQRET. The whole CDR3 is CASTPWQRETQYF.

The CDR3 is CASSPIRDSYNEQFF. The DNA read from the CDR3 is TGTGCCAGCAGCCCTATCCGGGACAGTTACAATGAG. The chain is built from TRBV7-9 and TRBJ2-1, with TRBD1 matching over 7 bases. The CDR3 end lies 3 residues beyond the end of the read and is filled in from the germline J gene. V lost 5 bases to trimming and J lost 4 bases; unmatched junction nucleotides: 8. CDR3 length equals 15 residues. CDR1 is SEHNR, CDR2 FQNEAQ, per germline (reference sequence).

Worth noting for this clone: From the germline J gene comes the end of the CDR3, since the read stops 3 residues before it. The chain recombines TRBV10-3 with TRBJ2-1; D may be TRBD1 (6 bases). Germline CDR1 reads ENHRY; CDR2 reads SYGVKD. The CDR3 runs 15 residues. The ends were cut back, 8 bases at V and 0 bases at J, with 14 bases in the middle. The sequenced CDR3 bases are TGTGCCATCTCGAACAGGGAAGACTCCTACAATGAG. It is translated as CAISNREDSYNE. In full, the CDR3 reads CAISNREDSYNEQFF.

Note on this clone: The read ends 3 residues early relative to the CDR3; the germline J gene fills the gap. This chain connects TRBV20-1 to TRBJ2-5; weak D call: TRBD2 (6 bases). The CDR3 has 13 amino acids. Per the germline V gene, CDR1 is DFQATT and CDR2 is SNEGSKA (reference sequence). The V end was cut by 0 bases, the J end by 3 bases, with 8 bases between. CDR3 DNA (partial): TGCAGTGCTAGAGATTGGGGGGAAGAGACC. This sequence encodes CSARDWGEET. The whole CDR3 protein is CSARDWGEETQYF.

By frequency, this clone registers medium-sized. The sequence runs out 3 residues before the end of the CDR3; the remainder is reconstructed from the germline J gene. V usage is TRBV18 and J usage is TRBJ2-5, with D unclear. Germline V gives CDR1 KGHSH, CDR2 LQKENI. With 3 bases removed from V and 4 bases from J, the gap between germline ends came to 3 bases. This CDR3 region has 11 residues. CDR3 DNA (partial): TGTGCCAGCTCACCCCGAGAGACC. Protein sequence: CASSPRET. The full CDR3 protein is CASSPRETQYF. The full variable domain, its missing parts supplied by reference TRBV18 and TRBJ2-5, is NAGVMQNPRHLVRRRGQEARLRCSPMKGHSHVYWYRQLPEEGLKFMVYLQKENIIDESGMPKERFSAEFPKEGPSILRIQQVVRGDSAAYFCASSPRETQYFGPGTRLLVL.

CDR3 sequence: CASSAGTGLGTDTQYF. The CDR3 DNA, read in part, is TGTGCCAGCAGTGCCGGGACAGGGCTCGGTACGGATACG. The gene calls are TRBV12-3 or TRBV12-4 and TRBJ2-3; 9 positions match TRBD1. The CDR3 extends 3 residues past the end of the read, so its final part is completed from the germline J gene. After removal of 5 bases from V and 6 bases from J, the junction contained 12 bases not matched to a gene. This CDR3 region has 16 residues.

As to this clone: The sequence runs out 3 residues before the end of the CDR3; the remainder is reconstructed from the germline J gene. The chain employs TRBV18 and TRBJ2-1, with 7 bases matching TRBD1. Unmatched junction bases numbered 7, after V lost 0 bases and J lost 8 bases. Germline V CDR1 and CDR2: KGHSH, LQKENI. The CDR3 extends over 15 amino acids. CDR3 loop: CASSPPGQVSDEQFF. The sequenced CDR3 bases are TGTGCCAGCTCACCACCCGGACAGGTTTCGGATGAG.

A word on this clone: One end of the junction is discordant with germline, which a read error may explain. The read ends 3 residues shy of where the CDR3 ends; the end is completed using the germline J gene. Other DNA variants within this sample encode the same CDR3. This rearrangement joins TRBV29-1 to TRBJ1-3; TRBD1 matches 9 bases. This CDR3 comprises 12 residues. Germline V gene lookup returns CDR1 SQVTM and CDR2 ANQGSEA. The sequenced part of the CDR3 DNA is TGCAGCGCCCGACAGGGGGAAAACACT. Translated, it gives CSARQGENT. The entire CDR3 protein reads CSARQGENTIYF.

On this clone: Read sequence stops 3 residues before the CDR3 end, and the germline J gene provides the missing end. The V gene is TRBV29-1, the J gene TRBJ2-1; D perhaps matches TRBD1 (5 bases). V lost 5 bases to trimming and J lost 2 bases, with 10 bases between them. CDR3 size: 13 residues. The germline CDR1 and CDR2 sequences are SQVTM and ANQGSEA. This chain's CDR3 is CSVLRGTYNEQFF. CDR3 DNA, as far as it was read: TGCAGCGTTTTAAGGGGTACCTACAATGAG.

Details on this clone: The CDR3 extends 3 residues past the end of the read, so its final part is completed from the germline J gene. The rearrangement joins TRBV19 to TRBJ2-7; TRBD1 matches at 9 bases. This CDR3 region has 16 residues. V shed 4 bases, J shed 2 bases, and the junction held 9 bases outside the gene matches. Germline V gives CDR1 LNHDA, CDR2 SQIVND (reference sequence). CDR3 amino acids: CASSSLTGTGTYEQYF. Incomplete CDR3 DNA: TGTGCCAGTAGTAGTCTAACCGGGACAGGGACCTACGAG.

Comment on this clone: Read sequence stops 3 residues before the CDR3 end, and the germline J gene provides the missing end. V gene TRBV6-2 or TRBV6-3 combines with J gene TRBJ2-3; 8 bases map to TRBD1. CDR1 MNHEY and CDR2 SVGEGT come from the germline V gene. The CDR3 is 16 residues long. The CDR3 bases that were read are TGTGCCAGCAGTTACCCGACAGGGGCTAACCCGGGCACG. Translating it yields CASSYPTGANPGT. The full CDR3 protein is CASSYPTGANPGTQYF.

Points on this clone: Read coverage stops 3 residues before the CDR3 terminus; the germline J gene supplies the remainder. The genes are TRBV12-3 or TRBV12-4 and TRBJ2-2; 9 bases fit TRBD1. V trimming: 1 base; J trimming: 4 bases; junction bases outside the gene matches: 4. CDR3 length equals 16 residues. CDR3 sequence: CASSLDRGRITGELFF. The DNA read from the CDR3 is TGTGCCAGCAGTTTAGACAGGGGGCGGATCACCGGGGAG.

About this clone itself: The CDR3 extends 3 residues past the end of the read, so its final part is completed from the germline J gene. V and J are TRBV19 and TRBJ1-5; 7 bases are a match to TRBD1. This CDR3 spans 14 amino acids. V was clipped by 6 bases and J by 7 bases; unmatched bases: 9. Per germline, CDR1 LNHDA and CDR2 SQIVND (reference sequence). This chain's CDR3 is CASSVQGMGQPQHF. CDR3 DNA (partial): TGTGCCAGTAGCGTACAGGGGATGGGGCAGCCC.

CDR3 loop: CASSLLAGAYEQYF. CDR3 DNA, as far as it was read: TGTGCCAGCAGTTTACTAGCGGGAGCCTACGAG. The chain employs TRBV28 and TRBJ2-7; TRBD2 agrees at 10 bases. The read terminates 3 residues before the CDR3 end, so the remaining end is supplied by the germline J gene. Germline-derived CDR1 and CDR2 are MDHEN and SYDVKM. V shed 2 bases, J shed 2 bases, and the junction held 0 bases outside the gene matches. The CDR3 has 14 residues.

In regard to this clone: The read halts 3 residues ahead of the CDR3 end, with the missing end drawn from the germline J gene. This chain links TRBV7-2 with TRBJ2-3; D unresolved. V shed 1 base and J shed 3 bases, with 11 bases lying between them. The germline CDR1 and CDR2 sequences are SGHTA and FQGNSA. The CDR3 covers 15 residues. CDR3 bases read: TGTGCCAGCAGCTTAGGTCCAACAGTGACAGATACG. This translates into CASSLGPTVTDT. The whole CDR3 reads CASSLGPTVTDTQYF.

For this clone: The read comes to an end 3 residues before the CDR3 does, leaving the germline J gene to fill in the end. V usage is TRBV5-4 and J usage is TRBJ2-3; 7 nucleotides align to TRBD2. The CDR3 has 15 amino acids. Looked up from germline, CDR1 is SGHNT and CDR2 is YYREEE (reference sequence). The V segment lost 5 bases and the J segment 0 bases; nucleotides outside the gene matches: 6. Partial CDR3 DNA: TGTGCCAGCAGGGACCAGCGGGGTAGCACAGATACG. It yields the protein CASRDQRGSTDT. The whole CDR3 reads CASRDQRGSTDTQYF.

Note on this clone: The CDR3 end lies 3 residues beyond the end of the read and is filled in from the germline J gene. V gene TRBV19 combines with J gene TRBJ2-2; perhaps TRBD1 as D (6 bases). The CDR3 is made up of 14 amino acids. Germline values: CDR1 LNHDA, CDR2 SQIVND (reference sequence). CDR3 sequence reads: CASSGPGDREKLFF. CDR3 DNA, as far as it was read: TGTGCCAGTAGTGGACCAGGGGATCGGGAAAAG. The whole variable domain, remainder taken from reference TRBV19 and TRBJ2-2, is DGGITQSPKYLFRKEGQNVTLSCEQNLNHDAMYWYRQDPGQGLRLIYYSQIVNDFQKGDIAEGYSVSREKKESFPLTVTSAQKNPTAFYLCASSGPGDREKLFFGEGSRLTVL.

Regarding this clone: The read comes to an end 3 residues before the CDR3 does, leaving the germline J gene to fill in the end. V usage is TRBV7-3 and J usage is TRBJ1-2, with unresolved D. This CDR3 is 15 amino acids long. CDR1 SGHTA and CDR2 FQGTGA come from the germline V gene. The DNA read from the CDR3 is TGTGCCAGCAGCTTAGGGCTAGCGACCACAGATACC. This codes for CASSLGLATTDT. The entire CDR3 protein is CASSLGLATTDTYTF.

To note about this clone: The observed sequence ends 3 residues before the CDR3 terminus, with the missing tail filled in from the germline J gene. The chain carries TRBV5-3 and TRBJ1-1, with a tentative D call TRBD1 (6 bases). TRBV5-3 is marked as an open reading frame, function uncertain. The CDR3 runs 21 residues. Trimming took off 1 base at V and 0 bases at J, with 28 bases between the two ends. This CDR3 is CARSLTVGTPFRNPMNTEAFF. The sequenced part of the CDR3 DNA is TGTGCCAGAAGCTTGACGGTGGGGACACCTTTCCGGAACCCCATGAACACTGAA.

Remarks on this clone: The read terminates 3 residues ahead of where the CDR3 ends, so the germline J gene completes it. This sequence joins TRBV4-2 and TRBJ1-6; 12 positions agree with TRBD1. This CDR3 comprises 15 residues. Germline V lookup: CDR1 LGHNA, CDR2 YNFKEQ. Trimming removed 3 bases from V and 9 bases from J; junction bases left unmatched: 3. Partial CDR3 DNA: TGTGCCAGCAGCCACGGGACAGGGGGCGTTTCACCC. Protein product: CASSHGTGGVSP. The CDR3 in its entirety is CASSHGTGGVSPLHF.

In the case of this clone: The read falls 3 residues short of the CDR3 end, and the missing part is taken from the germline J gene. This rearrangement joins TRBV19 to TRBJ1-1; 7 nucleotides align to TRBD1. CDR1 is LNHDA and CDR2 is SQIVND in the germline V gene (reference sequence). The CDR3 sequence is 15 residues long. The sequenced CDR3 bases are TGTGCCAGTAGTATAGATCTGAGACAGGGCGGAGGA. Protein: CASSIDLRQGGG. The CDR3 reads in full as CASSIDLRQGGGAFF.

The covered CDR3 bases are TGTGCCATCACAAGCGGGAGGAACACCGGGGAG. Its translation: CAITSGRNTGE. The whole CDR3 sequence is CAITSGRNTGELFF. The rearrangement links TRBV10-3 to TRBJ2-2; TRBD2 matches 8 bases. The read finishes 3 residues shy of the CDR3 end, and the germline J gene is used to complete it. CDR1 and CDR2 from the germline V gene are ENHRY and SYGVKD. V lost 7 bases, J lost 1 base, and 2 bases stayed unmatched. The CDR3 loop spans 14 amino acids.

Remarks on this clone: Sequencing ends 3 residues short of the CDR3 end; the germline J gene provides the rest. The V gene is TRBV29-1, the J gene TRBJ2-2; the match to TRBD1 covers 9 bases. Germline-derived CDR1 and CDR2 are SQVTM and ANQGSEA. The CDR3 is 15 amino acids. The trim removed 0 bases at V and 7 bases at J, leaving 6 bases unmatched. CDR3 DNA, as far as it was read: TGCAGCGTTGAAGACGTACAGGGGGCTCGCGGGGAG. It translates to CSVEDVQGARGE. In full, the CDR3 is CSVEDVQGARGELFF.

Note on this clone: The read ends 3 residues before the CDR3 terminus; that terminus is restored from the germline J gene. The V and J genes are TRBV7-8 and TRBJ2-6; weak D call: TRBD1 (6 bases). V was trimmed by 6 bases and J by 0 bases, leaving 12 bases between them. Germline CDR1 is SGHVS and CDR2 is FQNEAQ. This CDR3 spans 16 amino acids. The covered CDR3 bases are TGTGCCAGCAGGGGACACATAAGCTCTGGGGCCAACGTC. This encodes CASRGHISSGANV. The complete CDR3 reads CASRGHISSGANVLTF.